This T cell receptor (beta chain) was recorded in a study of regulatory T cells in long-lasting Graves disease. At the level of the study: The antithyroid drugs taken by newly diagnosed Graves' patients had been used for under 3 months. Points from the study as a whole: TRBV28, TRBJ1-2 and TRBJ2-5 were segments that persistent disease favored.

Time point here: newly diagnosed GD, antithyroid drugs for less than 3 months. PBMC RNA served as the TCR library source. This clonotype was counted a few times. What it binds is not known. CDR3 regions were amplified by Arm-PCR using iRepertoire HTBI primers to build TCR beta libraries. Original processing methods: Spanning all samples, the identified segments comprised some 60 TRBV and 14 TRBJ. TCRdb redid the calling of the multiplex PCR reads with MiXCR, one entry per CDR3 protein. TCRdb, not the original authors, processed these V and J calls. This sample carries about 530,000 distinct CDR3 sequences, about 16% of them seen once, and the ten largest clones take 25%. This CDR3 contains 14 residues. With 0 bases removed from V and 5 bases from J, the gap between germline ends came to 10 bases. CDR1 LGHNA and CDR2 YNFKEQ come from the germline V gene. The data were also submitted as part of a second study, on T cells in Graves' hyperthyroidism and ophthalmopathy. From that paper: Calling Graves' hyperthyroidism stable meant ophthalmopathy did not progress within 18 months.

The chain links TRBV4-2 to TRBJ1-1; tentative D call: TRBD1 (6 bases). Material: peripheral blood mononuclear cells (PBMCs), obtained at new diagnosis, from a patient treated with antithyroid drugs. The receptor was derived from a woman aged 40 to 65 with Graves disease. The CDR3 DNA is TGTGCCAGCAGCCAAGATCAGGGGCGGACTGAAGCTTTCTTT. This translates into CASSQDQGRTEAFF.